The 5 T cell receptor beta chains presented below share a single source sample, sequenced in a study of vaccination effects on CD4 cells after COVID-19. Before any sequencing was done, the ViraFEST assay used viral peptide pools to expand antigen-specific CD4+ T cells. Investigators separated out CD4+ T cells once 10 days of culture had passed. The person acquired a PCR-confirmed SARS-CoV-2 infection between March and December 2020. Some clones are missing from TCRdb's copy, which holds only in-frame ones; the method was immunoSEQ multiplex PCR. This sample has 60,000 to 75,000 clones, with 60% to 75% found just once. These receptors are not linked to any known antigen. The source material was CD4+ T cells from PBMCs cultured with HIV peptides, sampled before COVID-19 vaccination. The subset is: HIV-1 Nef peptide pool negative control/reference culture. Receptor source: a human donor who had a prior SARS-CoV-2 infection.

The chain is built from TRBV11-3 and TRBJ1-2; TRBD1 is a possible D gene (5 bases). There are 13 residues in the CDR3. Trimming removed 3 bases from V and 8 bases from J, with 13 bases in between. Germline V gene sequence: CDR1 SGHNT, CDR2 YENEEA. Here the CDR3 DNA reads TGTGCCAGCAGCTTCCCTGGGGGAGGAGGCTACACCTTC. This codes for CASSFPGGGGYTF.

V and J are TRBV3-1 (or the pseudogene TRBV3-2) and TRBJ2-1; D gene uncertain. The CDR3 covers 14 residues. The V end lost 7 bases, the J end lost 4 bases, and 14 bases lay between the germline ends. CDR1 LGHDT and CDR2 YNNKEL come from the germline V gene (reference sequence). Here the CDR3 reads CASTAQQRYNEQFF. CDR3 in DNA: TGTGCCAGCACAGCACAACAAAGATACAATGAGCAGTTCTTC.

The V and J genes are TRBV7-9 and TRBJ2-5, with a possible D match to TRBD1 (6 bases). Germline V CDR1 and CDR2: SEHNR, FQNEAQ (reference sequence). Trimming cost V 1 base and J 2 bases, with 8 bases left between them. CDR3 size: 14 residues. For the CDR3, the DNA is TGTGCCAGCAGCTTAGGGGGGCGACAAGAGACCCAGTACTTC. It translates to CASSLGGRQETQYF.

The chain joins TRBV4-1 to TRBJ2-5; D possibly corresponds to TRBD2 (6 bases). V was cut by 0 bases and J by 2 bases, with 16 bases left in between. This CDR3 is 17 amino acids long. Germline CDR1 MGHRA, CDR2 YSYEKL. This CDR3 reads CASSQDWRDSEQETQYF. CDR3 nucleotide sequence: TGCGCCAGCAGCCAAGATTGGAGGGACTCCGAACAAGAGACCCAGTACTTC.

The chain carries TRBV7-9 and TRBJ2-5, with D possibly being TRBD2 (6 bases). CDR1 is SEHNR, CDR2 FQNEAQ, per germline (reference sequence). V was cut by 0 bases and J by 11 bases, with 22 bases left in between. The CDR3 has 16 residues. CDR3 region: CASSLAWGDRIFSQYF. Written as DNA, the CDR3 is TGTGCCAGCAGCTTAGCCTGGGGGGATCGGATTTTTTCTCAGTACTTC.